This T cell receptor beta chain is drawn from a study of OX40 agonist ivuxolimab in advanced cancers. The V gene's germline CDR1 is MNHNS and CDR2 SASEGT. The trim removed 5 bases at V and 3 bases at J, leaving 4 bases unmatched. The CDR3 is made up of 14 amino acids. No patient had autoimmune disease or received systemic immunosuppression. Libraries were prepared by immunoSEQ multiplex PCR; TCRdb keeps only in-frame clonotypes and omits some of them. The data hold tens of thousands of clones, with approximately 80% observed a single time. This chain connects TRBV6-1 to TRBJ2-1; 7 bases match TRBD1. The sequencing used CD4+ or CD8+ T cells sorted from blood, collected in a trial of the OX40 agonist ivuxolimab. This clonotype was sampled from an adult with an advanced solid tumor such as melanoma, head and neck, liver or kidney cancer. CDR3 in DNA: TGTGCCAGCAGTCGACAGGGTTTCTACAATGAGCAGTTCTTC. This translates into CASSRQGFYNEQFF.